The 30 T cell receptor beta chains below all came from one sample that was sequenced in a study of blood T cell repertoires in COVID-19. Libraries were prepared by immunoSEQ multiplex PCR; TCRdb keeps only in-frame clonotypes and omits some of them. This repertoire shows approximately 70,000 clones, around 80% found once; its top ten account for approximately 26%. Sample: peripheral blood. Every receptor here comes from a man aged 55 to 69 with active or convalescent COVID-19.

J is TRBJ2-2 and V is TRBV3-1 (or the pseudogene TRBV3-2), with a weak D call TRBD2 (5 bases). This CDR3 is 15 amino acids long. Germline V gene data show CDR1 as LGHDT and CDR2 as YNNKEL (reference sequence). The germline V and J ends were trimmed by 4 bases and 7 bases, with 16 bases remaining between them. The CDR3 region has the DNA TGTGCCAGCAGCCCTCATCAAGGAGGAAGCGGGGAGCTGTTTTTT. Its protein is CASSPHQGGSGELFF.

V gene TRBV6-1 combines with J gene TRBJ1-5; weak D call: TRBD1 (6 bases). The CDR3 is made up of 14 amino acids. Germline V gene lookup returns CDR1 MNHNS and CDR2 SASEGT. V dropped 2 bases and J dropped 7 bases, with 12 bases sitting between them. CDR3 DNA sequence: TGTGCCAGCAGTGAACAGGGGAGAACCCAGCCCCAGCATTTT. This gives the protein CASSEQGRTQPQHF.

The J gene is TRBJ1-1, the V gene TRBV7-6, with a tentative D call TRBD1 (5 bases). The germline gives CDR1 SGHVS, CDR2 FNYEAQ. The CDR3 contains 17 residues. V was pared by 1 base and J by 0 bases, with 15 bases between. The CDR3 region has the DNA TGTGCCAGCAGCTTAGATGCTAGGGGCAGTATGAACACTGAAGCTTTCTTT. Its protein product is CASSLDARGSMNTEAFF.

This clone was counted a single time. This chain uses TRBV15 with TRBJ2-2; no firm D call. Trimming removed 1 base at V and 5 bases at J, with 5 bases between. Per the germline V gene, CDR1 is LNHNV and CDR2 is YYDKDF (reference sequence). This CDR3 contains 13 residues. CDR3 protein: CATSRVYTGELFF. Here the CDR3 DNA reads TGTGCCACCAGCAGAGTCTATACCGGGGAGCTGTTTTTT.

The chain recombines TRBV6-5 with TRBJ1-2; D possibly corresponds to TRBD1 (6 bases). Germline loops: CDR1 MNHEY, CDR2 SVGAGI. The length of the CDR3 is 12 residues. Trimming removed 7 bases from V and 4 bases from J, with 10 bases in between. The chain's CDR3 is CASTRTVYGYTF. For the CDR3, the DNA is TGTGCCAGCACGCGGACAGTCTATGGCTACACCTTC.

The V gene is TRBV2, the J gene TRBJ1-6; D is unresolved. CDR1 is SNHLY and CDR2 is FYNNEI in the germline V gene. The CDR3 extends over 13 amino acids. Trimming took 6 bases from V and 8 from J, leaving 11 bases between them. The CDR3 loop reads CASRGEKDSPLHF. The CDR3 region has the DNA TGTGCCAGCAGGGGAGAAAAGGATTCACCCCTCCACTTT.

The chain is built from TRBV19 and TRBJ2-1, with 11 bases lining up with TRBD2. From germline, CDR1 is LNHDA and CDR2 SQIVND (reference sequence). The CDR3 extends over 15 amino acids. J was trimmed by 5 bases and V by 3 bases; bases with no gene match: 3. CDR3 protein: CASSITSGRDNEQFF. The CDR3 region has the DNA TGTGCCAGTAGTATCACTAGCGGGAGAGACAATGAGCAGTTCTTC.

This clone was seen a handful of times. The J gene is TRBJ1-6, the V gene TRBV19, with 7 bases matching TRBD1. The V and J ends lost 3 bases and 9 bases, in that order; junction bases with no gene match: 5. This CDR3 is built from 14 residues. Germline CDR1 reads LNHDA; CDR2 reads SQIVND (reference sequence). The CDR3 reads CASSIDREASPLHF. In nucleotides, the CDR3 is TGTGCCAGTAGTATCGACAGGGAGGCTTCACCCCTCCACTTT.

This clone showed up just a few times. This sequence joins TRBV3-1 (or the pseudogene TRBV3-2) and TRBJ1-1; TRBD1 matches 8 bases. The V and J ends lost 4 bases and 4 bases, in that order; junction bases with no gene match: 8. Germline V gene lookup returns CDR1 LGHDT and CDR2 YNNKEL (reference sequence). This CDR3 has 15 amino acids. The CDR3 sequence is CASSPLQGESTEAFF. CDR3 DNA: TGTGCCAGCAGCCCGCTACAGGGGGAAAGCACTGAAGCTTTCTTT.

The J gene is TRBJ2-5, the V gene TRBV29-1; 8 bases align to TRBD2. The CDR3 has 17 residues. V dropped 4 bases and J dropped 1; count of bases not matched to a gene: 14. CDR1 and CDR2 (germline): SQVTM, ANQGSEA. CDR3 sequence reads: CSVGLGGSGESQETQYF. The CDR3 DNA follows: TGCAGCGTTGGGCTTGGCGGTAGCGGGGAGTCCCAAGAGACCCAGTACTTC. The variable domain in full, completed from reference TRBV29-1 and TRBJ2-5, reads SAVISQKPSRDICQRGTSLTIQCQVDSQVTMMFWYRQQPGQSLTLIATANQGSEATYESGFVIDKFPISRPNLTFSTLTVSNMSPEDSSIYLCSVGLGGSGESQETQYFGPGTRLLVL.

This clone has a handful of counts. The chain has TRBV19 and TRBJ1-6, with 8 bases identical to TRBD1. V lost 2 bases and J lost 12; bases outside the gene matches: 6. Germline V gives CDR1 LNHDA, CDR2 SQIVND (reference sequence). This CDR3 comprises 14 residues. The CDR3 loop reads CASSIQDRVRPLHF. Written as DNA, the CDR3 is TGTGCCAGTAGTATACAGGACAGGGTCCGACCCCTCCACTTT.

The J gene is TRBJ2-1, the V gene TRBV18; the match to TRBD1 covers 7 bases. Germline V gene sequence: CDR1 KGHSH, CDR2 LQKENI. After removal of 5 bases from V and 3 bases from J, the junction contained 1 base not matched to a gene. CDR3 length equals 13 residues. CDR3 sequence reads: CASSRQGYNEQFF. The CDR3 DNA sequence: TGTGCCAGCTCAAGACAGGGCTACAATGAGCAGTTCTTC.

J is TRBJ1-5 and V is TRBV19; D may be TRBD1 (5 bases). Trimming stripped 8 bases from V and 1 base from J, with 12 bases between. The CDR3 has 14 residues. Germline-derived CDR1 and CDR2 are LNHDA and SQIVND (reference sequence). CDR3 DNA: TGTGCCAGTCGCAGGGTGGGGAGCAATCAGCCCCAGCATTTT. It is translated as CASRRVGSNQPQHF.

V usage is TRBV19 and J usage is TRBJ2-3, with no clear D. Trimming took off 7 bases at V and 6 bases at J, with 14 bases between the two ends. The germline gives CDR1 LNHDA, CDR2 SQIVND (reference sequence). This CDR3 region has 13 residues. The CDR3 sequence: CASTAGLGDTQYF. As DNA, the CDR3 is TGTGCCAGTACCGCCGGGTTAGGTGATACGCAGTATTTT.

The rearrangement joins TRBV15 to TRBJ2-1; 12 bases agree with TRBD2. With V trimmed by 5 bases and J by 8 bases, 7 bases remained unmatched. The CDR3 is made up of 15 amino acids. Germline values: CDR1 LNHNV, CDR2 YYDKDF (reference sequence). The chain's CDR3 is CATSGLAGGWDEQFF. The CDR3 DNA is TGTGCCACCAGCGGTCTAGCGGGGGGGTGGGATGAGCAGTTCTTC. Together with reference TRBV15 and TRBJ2-1, the CDR3 gives the full variable domain: DAMVIQNPRYQVTQFGKPVTLSCSQTLNHNVMYWYQQKSSQAPKLLFHYYDKDFNNEADTPDNFQSRRPNTSFCFLDIRSPGLGDTAMYLCATSGLAGGWDEQFFGPGTRLTVL.

This clone was counted only a few times. The chain couples TRBV6-1 to TRBJ2-3; 9 bases align to TRBD2. CDR1 and CDR2 from the germline V gene are MNHNS and SASEGT. With V trimmed by 3 bases and J by 1 base, 14 bases remained unmatched. The length of the CDR3 is 19 residues. CDR3 residues: CASSDLPGSSGGRTDTQYF. The CDR3 DNA is TGTGCCAGCAGTGACCTCCCGGGGAGTAGCGGGGGTCGCACAGATACGCAGTATTTT.

V is TRBV7-8 and J is TRBJ2-7, with no clear D. The CDR3 totals 12 residues. The V gene's germline CDR1 is SGHVS and CDR2 FQNEAQ. V shed 2 bases and J shed 9 bases, with 11 bases lying between them. The CDR3: CASSLNRFAQYF. In DNA, the CDR3 is TGTGCCAGCAGCTTAAATCGGTTTGCGCAGTACTTC.

The V gene is TRBV19, the J gene TRBJ1-2; 7 bases match TRBD1. This CDR3 region has 15 residues. Germline assignment: CDR1 LNHDA and CDR2 SQIVND (reference sequence). J was trimmed by 4 bases and V by 5 bases; bases with no gene match: 10. The CDR3 coding sequence is TGTGCCAGTAGTTCCAGACCGGGACAGACCTATGGCTACACCTTC. It encodes CASSSRPGQTYGYTF.

The rearrangement joins TRBV4-2 to TRBJ2-7, with 7 bases aligning to TRBD2. V lost 4 bases, J lost 3 bases, and 9 bases stayed unmatched. The CDR3 has 15 amino acids. Germline assignment: CDR1 LGHNA and CDR2 YNFKEQ. This CDR3 reads CASSRSPGGGYEQYF. CDR3 bases: TGTGCCAGCAGCCGATCCCCGGGGGGAGGCTACGAGCAGTACTTC.

The J gene is TRBJ2-7, the V gene TRBV3-1 (or the pseudogene TRBV3-2); 7 nucleotides line up with TRBD2. The length of the CDR3 is 15 residues. V lost 1 base to trimming and J lost 5 bases; unmatched junction nucleotides: 8. The germline gives CDR1 LGHDT, CDR2 YNNKEL (reference sequence). The CDR3 loop reads CASSQGVAGEDEQYF. CDR3 DNA sequence: TGTGCCAGCAGCCAAGGTGTGGCGGGGGAGGACGAGCAGTACTTC.

This clone was seen a single time. The chain couples TRBV7-3 to TRBJ2-2; tentatively, D is TRBD1 (6 bases). The CDR3 is 14 amino acids. V lost 2 bases and J 3 bases, leaving 7 bases between the germline ends. From germline, CDR1 is SGHTA and CDR2 FQGTGA. The CDR3 DNA sequence: TGTGCCAGCAGCTTATCAGGGGACACCGGGGAGCTGTTTTTT. Its translation: CASSLSGDTGELFF.

The chain carries TRBV10-3 and TRBJ1-2, with 12 bases that match TRBD1. CDR1 and CDR2 from the germline V gene are ENHRY and SYGVKD. The CDR3 has 16 residues. V lost 0 bases, J lost 3 bases, and 2 bases stayed unmatched. Written as DNA, the CDR3 is TGTGCCATCAGTGAGTCGGGACAGGGGGCTTACTATGGCTACACCTTC. Translated, it gives CAISESGQGAYYGYTF.

The rearrangement links TRBV5-3 to TRBJ2-7; TRBD2 agrees at 7 bases. TRBV5-3 is an open reading frame whose function is uncertain. This CDR3 region has 14 residues. Trimming cost V 4 bases and J 2 bases; bases outside gene matches: 6. CDR3 bases: TGTGCCAGAAGCAACACTAGCGAGACCTACGAGCAGTACTTC. Its protein is CARSNTSETYEQYF.

This clone was detected only once. The chain uses TRBV30 and TRBJ1-3, with D perhaps matching TRBD1 (6 bases). Trimming pared 3 bases from V and 0 bases from J, leaving 9 bases between. The CDR3 spans 14 residues. Germline values: CDR1 GTSNPN, CDR2 SVGIG (reference sequence). CDR3 in amino acids: CAWSRGHSGNTIYF. In nucleotides, the CDR3 is TGTGCCTGGAGCAGGGGACACTCTGGAAACACCATATATTTT.

This clone appeared once. This sequence joins TRBV15 and TRBJ1-2, with D uncertain. V lost 4 bases to trimming and J lost 3 bases, with 18 bases between them. CDR3 length equals 16 residues. Germline-derived CDR1 and CDR2 are LNHNV and YYDKDF (reference sequence). The CDR3 region has the DNA TGTGCCACCAGCATCTCGTACAGAATAAATCACTATGGCTACACCTTC. Its protein is CATSISYRINHYGYTF.

This clone was seen a few times. This chain connects TRBV18 to TRBJ2-7; a possible D gene is TRBD1 (5 bases). Trimming took off 2 bases at V and 6 bases at J, with 8 bases between the two ends. This CDR3 contains 12 residues. Germline lookup yields CDR1 KGHSH and CDR2 LQKENI. The CDR3 sequence is CASSPWGGEQYF. The CDR3, as DNA: TGTGCCAGCTCACCATGGGGCGGCGAGCAGTACTTC.

The chain recombines TRBV5-6 with TRBJ2-3; TRBD2 matches 7 bases. The V segment lost 0 bases and the J segment 5 bases; nucleotides outside the gene matches: 9. The CDR3 length is 16 residues. Germline V CDR1 and CDR2: SGHDT, YYEEEE. CDR3 DNA sequence: TGTGCCAGCAGCTTGGGGGCAAGCGGGGCCCAAGATACGCAGTATTTT. It codes for CASSLGASGAQDTQYF. Full variable domain (outside the CDR3, taken from reference TRBV5-6 and TRBJ2-3): DAGVTQSPTHLIKTRGQQVTLRCSPKSGHDTVSWYQQALGQGPQFIFQYYEEEERQRGNFPDRFSGHQFPNYSSELNVNALLLGDSALYLCASSLGASGAQDTQYFGPGTRLTVL.

The chain couples TRBV11-2 to TRBJ2-3; 12 bases are a match to TRBD2. Germline V CDR1 and CDR2: SGHAT, FQNNGV. J lost 3 bases, V lost 1 base, and 5 bases had no gene match. This CDR3 is built from 17 residues. The CDR3: CASSLAASGGGTDTQYF. For the CDR3, the DNA is TGTGCCAGCAGCTTAGCGGCTAGCGGGGGGGGGACAGATACGCAGTATTTT.

The sample holds one count of this clone. V is TRBV7-2 and J is TRBJ1-2; TRBD1 might be the D (6 bases). Trimming took 5 bases from V and 5 from J, leaving 18 bases between them. This CDR3 region has 15 residues. Per the germline V gene, CDR1 is SGHTA and CDR2 is FQGNSA. The DNA of the CDR3 is TGTGCCAGCAGCCTAACCGTGCGGACAGCTTATGGCTACACCTTC. Translated: CASSLTVRTAYGYTF.

The genes are TRBV6-2 or TRBV6-3 and TRBJ2-5; TRBD2 aligns across 9 bases. The CDR3 sequence is 13 residues long. The ends lost 6 bases at V and 4 bases at J; junction bases unmatched: 3. CDR1 is MNHEY and CDR2 is SVGEGT in the germline V gene. CDR3 amino acids: CASSGLARETQYF. DNA for the CDR3: TGTGCCAGCAGCGGACTAGCGAGAGAGACCCAGTACTTC.